What follows are 7 T cell receptor beta chains derived from one specimen sequenced in a study of blood T cell repertoires in COVID-19. Data came from immunoSEQ multiplex PCR; TCRdb stores just in-frame clones and leaves some out. The table has fewer than 200,000 clones, about 85% seen once. Sequencing was carried out using peripheral blood. All receptors come from an older woman with COVID-19, enrolled during active disease.

This chain joins TRBV7-6 and TRBJ2-3; a weak D match, TRBD2 (6 bases). V was pared by 2 bases and J by 1 base, with 16 bases between. This CDR3 spans 17 amino acids. CDR1 is SGHVS and CDR2 is FNYEAQ in the germline V gene. In nucleotides, the CDR3 is TGTGCCAGCAGCTTATACGGCACGGGAGAGGGCACAGATACGCAGTATTTT. The encoded protein is CASSLYGTGEGTDTQYF.

In this sample, this clone turned up a few times. The chain joins TRBV27 to TRBJ1-2; 11 bases are a match to TRBD1. CDR3 size: 15 residues. Germline lookup yields CDR1 MNHEY and CDR2 SMNVEV (reference sequence). After removal of 1 base from V and 6 bases from J, the junction contained 4 bases not matched to a gene. CDR3 protein: CASSLLGQGAHGYTF. CDR3 coding DNA: TGTGCCAGCAGTTTATTAGGACAGGGGGCGCATGGCTACACCTTC.

V gene TRBV5-1 combines with J gene TRBJ1-4, with TRBD1 identical over 9 bases. The CDR3 has 15 residues. V was clipped by 4 bases and J by 4 bases; unmatched bases: 5. Germline V CDR1 and CDR2: SGHRS, YFSETQ. CDR3 in DNA: TGCGCCAGCAGCCTGAACAGGGGGCTTAATGAAAAACTGTTTTTT. Encoded protein: CASSLNRGLNEKLFF. The complete variable domain, with remaining parts taken from reference TRBV5-1 and TRBJ1-4, reads KAGVTQTPRYLIKTRGQQVTLSCSPISGHRSVSWYQQTPGQGLQFLFEYFSETQRNKGNFPGRFSGRQFSNSRSEMNVSTLELGDSALYLCASSLNRGLNEKLFFGSGTQLSVL.

The V call is TRBV7-9, the J call TRBJ2-5; D ambiguous. This CDR3 region has 14 residues. Germline V CDR1 and CDR2: SEHNR, FQNEAQ (reference sequence). Trimming pared 0 bases from V and 4 bases from J, leaving 9 bases between. CDR3 in DNA: TGTGCCAGCAGCTTAGCTGCAGGCCTAGAGACCCAGTACTTC. Translated: CASSLAAGLETQYF.

J is TRBJ2-7 and V is TRBV10-3; perhaps TRBD2 as D (6 bases). Between the trimmed V and J ends, which lost 4 bases and 4 bases, there was a span of 14 bases. In germline, CDR1 is ENHRY, CDR2 SYGVKD. The CDR3 is 14 amino acids. CDR3 sequence reads: CAISGGVGGYEQYV. Here the CDR3 DNA reads TGTGCCATCAGTGGTGGGGTGGGGGGTTACGAGCAGTACGTC.

The rearrangement uses TRBV19 and TRBJ2-7; 7 nucleotides align to TRBD1. The trim removed 6 bases at V and 3 bases at J, leaving 8 bases unmatched. CDR3 length: 14 amino acids. The germline V gene encodes CDR1 LNHDA and CDR2 SQIVND (reference sequence). The CDR3 sequence: CASRDRGRGYEQYF. The CDR3 nucleotides are TGTGCCAGTAGGGATAGGGGGCGAGGCTACGAGCAGTACTTC. Supplemented by reference TRBV19 and TRBJ2-7, the full variable domain reads DGGITQSPKYLFRKEGQNVTLSCEQNLNHDAMYWYRQDPGQGLRLIYYSQIVNDFQKGDIAEGYSVSREKKESFPLTVTSAQKNPTAFYLCASRDRGRGYEQYFGPGTRLTVT.

The chain joins TRBV5-1 to TRBJ1-2; 7 bases are a match to TRBD1. The J segment lost 0 bases and the V segment lost 4 bases, leaving 3 bases of the junction unmatched. Germline CDR1 reads SGHRS; CDR2 reads YFSETQ. CDR3 length: 14 amino acids. CDR3 in amino acids: CASSAGTANYGYTF. In DNA form, the CDR3 reads TGCGCCAGCAGCGCCGGGACAGCTAACTATGGCTACACCTTC.